The present T cell receptor (beta chain) was sequenced within a study of T cell responses to AZD1222 COVID-19 vaccine. Looking at the study overall: Combined were second doses at about 4 or about 12 weeks.

Trimming at V came to 3 bases and at J to 14 bases, leaving 8 bases not matched to a gene. CDR1 and CDR2 from the germline V gene are LGHDT and YNNKEL (reference sequence). The CDR3 is made up of 13 amino acids. About this clone: Its antigen is not known.

Study-wide results and limits: After the peak T cell response, and only then, were repertoires sampled. Donors in the cohort were predominantly white British and more often female, and clonal diversity was possibly underestimated. Nearly half of spike-specific TCRs reportedly target variant regions that are unmutated in the B.1.351 and B.1.1.7 variants.

Profiling relied on immunoSEQ multiplex PCR, and the TCRdb table lists in-frame clones only, not all of them. The sample contains 130,000 or so clones, more than 85% of which appear only once. The sequence was obtained from an adult in good health. Sequencing was performed on peripheral blood, taken on day 0 of AZD1222 vaccination. J is TRBJ2-1 and V is TRBV3-1 (or the pseudogene TRBV3-2); TRBD2 aligns across 9 bases. CDR3 in amino acids: CASSQESGRIKFF. CDR3 DNA: TGTGCCAGCAGCCAGGAAAGCGGGAGGATTAAGTTCTTC.